Listed below are T cell receptor beta chains from one sample, sequenced in a study of CXCR3-negative and CXCR3-positive naive CD8 T cells. TCRdb reanalyzed the 5' RACE reads and collapses them to one entry per CDR3 protein, without DNA. The sample totals over 50,000 distinct CDR3 sequences; its top ten clones hold approximately 0.72%. The source material was naive CXCR3+ CD8+ T cells from blood. The origin of the receptors is a human donor in good health. Some clones in this sample may be carry-over from other donors' samples. The CDR3 runs from the conserved cysteine through the conserved F or W.

j_call: TRBJ1-1
v_call: TRBV29-1
cdr3_aa: CSAGGRIPMNTEAFF

j_call: TRBJ2-3
v_call: TRBV7-3
cdr3_aa: CASSPFGSTDTQYF

j_call: TRBJ2-7
v_call: TRBV27
cdr3_aa: CASSLSGVITYEQYF

j_call: TRBJ1-2
v_call: TRBV4-1
cdr3_aa: CASSRVAGGGGYVGYTF

j_call: TRBJ2-1
v_call: TRBV28
cdr3_aa: CASSFRGPLGGEQFF

j_call: TRBJ2-1
v_call: TRBV5-1
cdr3_aa: CASSPSGGGVDEQFF

j_call: TRBJ2-2
v_call: TRBV9
cdr3_aa: CASSVVDYNTGELFF

j_call: TRBJ1-1
v_call: TRBV5-5
cdr3_aa: CASSPPGTLTVQLNTEAFF

j_call: TRBJ1-4
v_call: TRBV29-1
cdr3_aa: CSVEGREGEKLFF

j_call: TRBJ1-2
v_call: TRBV25-1
cdr3_aa: CASSATENYGYTF

j_call: TRBJ2-5
v_call: TRBV5-4
cdr3_aa: CASRKKQGRVEETQYF

j_call: TRBJ1-1
v_call: TRBV4-3
cdr3_aa: CASSQEAGTGITEAFF

j_call: TRBJ2-7
v_call: TRBV27
cdr3_aa: CASSLSTGDYEQYF

j_call: TRBJ2-6
v_call: TRBV6-6
cdr3_aa: CASSYSGQGAHSGANVLTF

j_call: TRBJ2-2
v_call: TRBV29-1
cdr3_aa: CSVNLGLAAGELFF

j_call: TRBJ2-7
v_call: TRBV6-5
cdr3_aa: CASSVNGEQYF

j_call: TRBJ2-1
v_call: TRBV5-6
cdr3_aa: CASSYPLDSYNEQFF

j_call: TRBJ2-1
v_call: TRBV20-1
cdr3_aa: CSAGPRGGYNEQFF

j_call: TRBJ2-4
v_call: TRBV11-2
cdr3_aa: CASSDEPIQYF

j_call: TRBJ1-2
v_call: TRBV29-1
cdr3_aa: CSVDTPAGENGYTF

j_call: TRBJ1-4
v_call: TRBV18
cdr3_aa: CASSPIEFAQLNEKLFF

j_call: TRBJ2-2
v_call: TRBV30
cdr3_aa: CAWMGYGVRGTGELFF

j_call: TRBJ2-5
v_call: TRBV7-8
cdr3_aa: CASSPRGQGAIWETQYF

j_call: TRBJ2-1
v_call: TRBV14
cdr3_aa: CASRGTGWNEQFF

j_call: TRBJ2-5
v_call: TRBV29-1
cdr3_aa: CSVEGGEQETQYF

j_call: TRBJ2-1
v_call: TRBV21-1
cdr3_aa: CASSKAGTRSSYNEQFF

j_call: TRBJ2-7
v_call: TRBV10-2
cdr3_aa: CASLPSNLKGASSYEQYF

j_call: TRBJ2-7
v_call: TRBV27
cdr3_aa: CASSLVGALAEQYF

j_call: TRBJ2-7
v_call: TRBV27
cdr3_aa: CASSPLGRGSSYEQYF

j_call: TRBJ2-7
v_call: TRBV7-8
cdr3_aa: CASSLEVFGAYEQYF

j_call: TRBJ2-7
v_call: TRBV12-3/TRBV12-4
cdr3_aa: CASSLALTYYEQYF

j_call: TRBJ1-1
v_call: TRBV6-2/TRBV6-3
cdr3_aa: CASGSFHRGTEAFF

j_call: TRBJ2-2
v_call: TRBV6-1
cdr3_aa: CASSEWGTNTGELFF

j_call: TRBJ2-7
v_call: TRBV6-2/TRBV6-3
cdr3_aa: CASSYVSGARDEQYF

j_call: TRBJ2-7
v_call: TRBV6-5
cdr3_aa: CASSPLGYSYEQYF

j_call: TRBJ1-2
v_call: TRBV5-5
cdr3_aa: CASSSLQNRVNYGYTF

j_call: TRBJ2-3
v_call: TRBV7-7
cdr3_aa: CASSPGQGGITDTQYF

j_call: TRBJ2-1
v_call: TRBV6-4
cdr3_aa: CASSDGLAVNEQFF

j_call: TRBJ2-7
v_call: TRBV2
cdr3_aa: CASKHQRGYEQYF

j_call: TRBJ1-1
v_call: TRBV11-3
cdr3_aa: CASSPFFGSVGTEAFF

j_call: TRBJ1-1
v_call: TRBV6-6
cdr3_aa: CASSDPDREWTEAFF

j_call: TRBJ2-7
v_call: TRBV7-9
cdr3_aa: CASSPRGQGYEQYF

j_call: TRBJ2-1
v_call: TRBV7-9
cdr3_aa: CASSPPDRRGNEQFF

j_call: TRBJ2-7
v_call: TRBV7-9
cdr3_aa: CASSLAQGYEQYF

j_call: TRBJ2-5
v_call: TRBV7-9
cdr3_aa: CASNDGTGYNLEYF

j_call: TRBJ1-1
v_call: TRBV7-9
cdr3_aa: CASRKGQGAVTEAFF